The TCR beta chain described here comes from a study of CD8 T cells in Susac syndrome. Trimming took 9 bases from V and 0 from J, leaving 16 bases between them. This CDR3 contains 16 residues. From germline, CDR1 is KGHDR and CDR2 SFDVKD. The multiple sclerosis control group was made up of treatment-naive patients with stable or active relapsing-remitting disease. A quantity of about 0.45 to 1 ug RNA underwent reverse transcription using random hexamers. The CDR3 of TCR beta was amplified by immunoSEQ multiplex PCR across 54 Vbeta and 13 Jbeta. One entry per CDR3 protein, called by TCRdb with MiXCR from the immunoSEQ multiplex PCR reads. The repertoire consists of around 280,000 distinct CDR3 sequences, with about 91% occurring once and the leading ten covering roughly 0.07%.

Input material: CD4+ T cells from PBMCs. This receptor was taken from a human donor with multiple sclerosis. The rearrangement uses TRBV24-1 and TRBJ2-2; D is possibly TRBD2 (5 bases). CDR3 sequence: CATASGFTANTGELFF. CDR3 DNA sequence: TGTGCCACCGCCTCGGGGTTTACGGCGAACACCGGGGAGCTGTTTTTT.